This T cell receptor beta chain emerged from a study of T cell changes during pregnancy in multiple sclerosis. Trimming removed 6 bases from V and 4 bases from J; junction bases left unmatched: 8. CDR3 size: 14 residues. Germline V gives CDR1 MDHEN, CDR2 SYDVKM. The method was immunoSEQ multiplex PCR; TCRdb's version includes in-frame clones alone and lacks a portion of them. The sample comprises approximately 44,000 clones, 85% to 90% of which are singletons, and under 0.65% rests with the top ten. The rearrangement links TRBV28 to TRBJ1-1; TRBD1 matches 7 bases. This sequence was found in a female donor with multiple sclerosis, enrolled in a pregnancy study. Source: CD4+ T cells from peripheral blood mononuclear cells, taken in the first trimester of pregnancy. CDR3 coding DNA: TGTGCCAGCAGACCTGACAGGGTGGGCACTGAAGCTTTCTTT. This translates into CASRPDRVGTEAFF.